This record concerns one T cell receptor beta chain sequence. Germline V gives CDR1 SEHNR, CDR2 FQNEAQ (reference sequence). CDR3 size: 15 residues. V lost 5 bases, J lost 4 bases, and 15 bases lay in between. This sample is part of a study of blood T cell repertoires in COVID-19. Repertoires were generated with immunoSEQ multiplex PCR, while TCRdb's copy carries only in-frame clones and drops some. There are roughly 430,000 clones in the sample; approximately 91% occur only once, and approximately 1.3% lies in the top ten. Sample: PBMCs or T cells enriched from blood (not recorded which). The clonotype comes from a woman younger than 35 who had been exposed to COVID-19. The chain employs TRBV7-9 and TRBJ1-5; D gene uncertain. In nucleotides, the CDR3 is TGTGCCAGCAGCCGCAATCTCGGGGAGAATCAGCCCCAGCATTTT. Amino acids: CASSRNLGENQPQHF. Full variable domain (missing parts from reference TRBV7-9 and TRBJ1-5): DTGVSQNPRHKITKRGQNVTFRCDPISEHNRLYWYRQTLGQGPEFLTYFQNEAQLEKSRLLSDRFSAERPKGSFSTLEIQRTEQGDSAMYLCASSRNLGENQPQHFGDGTRLSIL.